A selection of T cell receptor beta chains follows, all from one sample in a study of identical twins. TCRdb itself ran the 5' RACE reads through MiXCR, one entry per CDR3 protein. The sample gives roughly 290,000 distinct CDR3 sequences, about 8.9% of which show up once; approximately 2% is in the top ten. The data were also submitted as part of a second study, on yellow fever vaccine responses in identical twins.

What was sequenced was memory (CD45RO+) T cells sorted from blood. The receptor source for this set is a woman aged 18 to 35 in good health. Both conserved end residues are part of each CDR3. The order of the fields is CDR3 length, V gene, CDR3 protein.

CDR3 length: 14; V gene: TRBV20-1; CDR3 protein: CSASLGSDTGELFF
CDR3 length: 15; V gene: TRBV5-1; CDR3 protein: CASSRDRGQGGELFF
CDR3 length: 13; V gene: TRBV27; CDR3 protein: CASTPAGGSEQYF
CDR3 length: 13; V gene: TRBV28; CDR3 protein: CATRRDSLYEQYF
CDR3 length: 15; V gene: TRBV6-5; CDR3 protein: CASSYGRGSGNTIYF
CDR3 length: 13; V gene: TRBV5-1; CDR3 protein: CASQQGAGTEAFF
CDR3 length: 16; V gene: TRBV5-1; CDR3 protein: CASSLAGLRETDTQYF
CDR3 length: 16; V gene: TRBV5-1; CDR3 protein: CASSLSGLDRGNEQFF
CDR3 length: 14; V gene: TRBV20-1; CDR3 protein: CSAMGGGPPGELFF
CDR3 length: 14; V gene: TRBV20-1; CDR3 protein: CSAREGQVHTEAFF
CDR3 length: 14; V gene: TRBV7-3; CDR3 protein: CASSLVGEIDTQYF
CDR3 length: 15; V gene: TRBV19; CDR3 protein: CASSPQGATNEKLFF
CDR3 length: 16; V gene: TRBV3-1; CDR3 protein: CASSQRAVLNTGELFF
CDR3 length: 13; V gene: TRBV12-3/TRBV12-4; CDR3 protein: CASSTERQPEAFF
CDR3 length: 15; V gene: TRBV6-1; CDR3 protein: CASREEDGTSHEQYF
CDR3 length: 14; V gene: TRBV5-1; CDR3 protein: CASSLVRGRETQYF
CDR3 length: 14; V gene: TRBV5-1; CDR3 protein: CASSFGDGYNEQFF
CDR3 length: 14; V gene: TRBV2; CDR3 protein: CASSEWAPVTGQFF
CDR3 length: 13; V gene: TRBV10-2; CDR3 protein: CASSVGVREKLFF
CDR3 length: 17; V gene: TRBV7-9; CDR3 protein: CASSLEAGYSSYNEQFF
CDR3 length: 15; V gene: TRBV18; CDR3 protein: CASSAIRGRNTEAFF
CDR3 length: 13; V gene: TRBV18; CDR3 protein: CASSPGQLNEQFF
CDR3 length: 14; V gene: TRBV10-2; CDR3 protein: CASMDPFSYNEQFF
CDR3 length: 15; V gene: TRBV6-4; CDR3 protein: CASSDNPSSYNEQFF
CDR3 length: 14; V gene: TRBV7-8; CDR3 protein: CASSLAGPDYEQYF
CDR3 length: 15; V gene: TRBV27; CDR3 protein: CASSGVGGRPYEQYF
CDR3 length: 14; V gene: TRBV5-1; CDR3 protein: CASSPNLDRGTPFF
CDR3 length: 16; V gene: TRBV12-3/TRBV12-4; CDR3 protein: CASSLPGRGRVYEQYF
CDR3 length: 14; V gene: TRBV24-1; CDR3 protein: CATSAGSSYNEQFF
CDR3 length: 17; V gene: TRBV7-9; CDR3 protein: CASSLGGLRGEGYGYTF
CDR3 length: 18; V gene: TRBV12-3/TRBV12-4; CDR3 protein: CASSSATGHLSGANVLTF
CDR3 length: 14; V gene: TRBV6-1; CDR3 protein: CASTKMGLRGEQFF
CDR3 length: 11; V gene: TRBV5-6; CDR3 protein: CASSFGGKLFF
CDR3 length: 10; V gene: TRBV29-1; CDR3 protein: CSVGSNEQFF
CDR3 length: 17; V gene: TRBV3-1; CDR3 protein: CASSQLGYGSTNSPLHF
CDR3 length: 16; V gene: TRBV6-5; CDR3 protein: CASSYGDGRVNQPQHF
CDR3 length: 16; V gene: TRBV18; CDR3 protein: CASSPESGRATDTQYF
CDR3 length: 17; V gene: TRBV18; CDR3 protein: CASSPLLLGSQNNEQFF
CDR3 length: 15; V gene: TRBV3-1; CDR3 protein: CASTQGLAGFETQYF